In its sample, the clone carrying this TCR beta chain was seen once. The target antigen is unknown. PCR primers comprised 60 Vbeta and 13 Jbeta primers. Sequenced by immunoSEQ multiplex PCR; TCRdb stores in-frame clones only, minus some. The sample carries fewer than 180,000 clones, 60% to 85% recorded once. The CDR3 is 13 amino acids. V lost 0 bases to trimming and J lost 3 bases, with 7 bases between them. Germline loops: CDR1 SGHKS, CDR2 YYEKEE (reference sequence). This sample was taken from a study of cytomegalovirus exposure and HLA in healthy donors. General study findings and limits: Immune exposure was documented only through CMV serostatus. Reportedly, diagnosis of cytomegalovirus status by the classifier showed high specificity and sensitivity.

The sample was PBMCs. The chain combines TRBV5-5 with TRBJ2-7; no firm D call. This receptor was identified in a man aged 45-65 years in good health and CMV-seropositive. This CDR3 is CASSLGAHYEQYF. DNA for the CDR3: TGTGCCAGCAGCTTGGGAGCTCACTACGAGCAGTACTTC.